This T cell receptor (beta chain) was identified during a study of blood T cell repertoires in COVID-19. About the study: Whether acute or convalescent, the COVID-19 samples came from the United States, Italy and Spain. In each case, the material was cDNA or gDNA derived from T cells, B-cell-depleted T cells, or PBMCs.

In the source study's methods: Reference gene primer amplification in the assay estimated nucleated cell counts. Produced via immunoSEQ multiplex PCR; TCRdb's table is partial and in-frame only. Clone size and V and J calls were adopted from that table, with D and trimming inferred from the DNA. Of about 36,000 clones in the sample, about three quarters were seen once. The V gene end was trimmed by 6 bases and the J gene end by 0 bases; junction bases not matched to a gene: 6. The CDR3 sequence is 15 residues long. The germline CDR1 and CDR2 sequences are ENHRY and SYGVKD. The clonotype originates from a man between 60 and 70 years old with acute or convalescent COVID-19. The sequenced material came from peripheral blood. V and J are TRBV10-3 and TRBJ2-5; 8 bases agree with TRBD1. The CDR3 sequence: CAISAGTGYQETQYF. The DNA for the CDR3 is TGTGCCATCAGCGCCGGGACAGGATACCAAGAGACCCAGTACTTC.